Listed below are T cell receptor beta chains from one sample, sequenced in a study of blood T cell repertoires in COVID-19. Profiling relied on immunoSEQ multiplex PCR, and the TCRdb table lists in-frame clones only, not all of them. This table has about 130,000 clones, about 87% appearing once. Sequenced: peripheral blood. The origin of the receptors is a human donor in a cohort sampled during active COVID-19. Both conserved end residues are part of each CDR3. Fields, in order: V gene, J gene, D gene, clone size, CDR3 DNA, CDR3 protein. D genes are given only for firm matches. Clone size is stated in some rows and not others, as once, few, many or a class when expanded.

TRBV6-5,TRBJ1-4,TRBD1,.,TGTGCCAGCACTCTAGGGGGCGACAGAGAAAAACTGTTTTTT,CASTLGGDREKLFF
TRBV28,TRBJ1-1,TRBD1,.,TGTGCCAGCAGTTTGCTAGGAAGGGACAGAGCCCCTTTTGGGACTTTCTTT,CASSLLGRDRAPFGTFF
TRBV6-2/TRBV6-3,TRBJ1-5,TRBD1,.,TGTGCCAGCAGCCGGGACAGGTATAGCAATCAGCCCCAGCATTTT,CASSRDRYSNQPQHF
TRBV3-1/TRBV3-2,TRBJ1-4,.,.,TGTGCCAGCAGCCAAGGGGGCTACAATGAAAAACTGTTTTTT,CASSQGGYNEKLFF
TRBV7-9,TRBJ1-1,.,few,TGTGCCAGCAGCCCAGGACTGATCAACACTGAAGCTTTCTTT,CASSPGLINTEAFF
TRBV28,TRBJ2-6,.,.,TGTGCCAGCAGCTTTCGACCGAGAGGGCAAACGCGTGGGGCCAACGTCCTGACTTTC,CASSFRPRGQTRGANVLTF
TRBV4-3,TRBJ2-1,.,.,TGCGCCAGCAGCCGAGAGGGAGCCAAGGGCAATGAGCAGTTCTTC,CASSREGAKGNEQFF
TRBV11-2,TRBJ2-4,.,.,TGTGCCAGCAGCGTACAGGGTACCAAAAACATTCAGTACTTC,CASSVQGTKNIQYF
TRBV19,TRBJ2-5,.,.,TGTGCCAGTAGTAATGGGGGGAGCGGGACCCAGTACTTC,CASSNGGSGTQYF
TRBV5-4,TRBJ1-2,TRBD1,.,TGTGCCAGCAGCTTGCAGGGGGCTGGCGGCTACACCTTC,CASSLQGAGGYTF
TRBV15,TRBJ1-2,.,.,TGTGCCACCAGCAGAGCCACAGGTTATGGCTACACCTTC,CATSRATGYGYTF
TRBV5-1,TRBJ2-7,.,.,TGCGCCAGCAGCTTGATAGTAAGCGAGCAGTACTTC,CASSLIVSEQYF
TRBV29-1,TRBJ2-1,.,.,TGCAGCGTTGACACAGTAAGCTCCTACAATGAGCAGTTCTTC,CSVDTVSSYNEQFF
TRBV2,TRBJ2-1,.,.,TGTGCCAGCAGTGTTTTTTATCAGGTCAATGAGCAGTTCTTC,CASSVFYQVNEQFF
TRBV5-4,TRBJ2-5,TRBD2,.,TGTGCCAGCAGCTTAGGAGCGGGGGGGGCGTGGGAGACCCAGTACTTC,CASSLGAGGAWETQYF
TRBV7-7,TRBJ2-2,.,few,TGTGCTAGCAGCCCCCGGGGAGCGCGTCCCGGGGAGCTGTTTTTT,CASSPRGARPGELFF
TRBV27,TRBJ2-2,TRBD1,.,TGTGCCAGCAGGGCGATGGAAGGGGGCAACACCGGGGAGCTGTTTTTT,CASRAMEGGNTGELFF
TRBV7-9,TRBJ2-3,TRBD2,.,TGTGCCAGCAGCCTGGGACTAGCGGCTGCTGGAGATACGCAGTATTTT,CASSLGLAAAGDTQYF
TRBV7-8,TRBJ2-7,.,few,TGTGCCAGCAGCTTAGATCTAGACAGAAGCTCCTACGAGCAGTACTTC,CASSLDLDRSSYEQYF
TRBV5-1,TRBJ1-4,.,.,TGCGCCAGCAGCTTGGGGAGCTCAACTAATGAAAAACTGTTTTTT,CASSLGSSTNEKLFF
TRBV5-4,TRBJ2-1,.,.,TGTGCCAGCAGCTTGGATGGGGGGGCGGTTGAGCAGTTCTTC,CASSLDGGAVEQFF
TRBV6-2/TRBV6-3,TRBJ2-7,.,.,TGTGCCAGCAGTGACAAATACGAGCAGTACTTC,CASSDKYEQYF
TRBV2,TRBJ2-2,.,few,TGTGCCAGCAGTGAAAGGAGGGCTTTGAACACCGGGGAGCTGTTTTTT,CASSERRALNTGELFF
TRBV27,TRBJ2-7,TRBD1,.,TGTGCCAGCAGTACCAGGACAGGGTCGGGGTACGAGCAGTACTTC,CASSTRTGSGYEQYF
TRBV4-3,TRBJ2-6,TRBD1,.,TGCGCCAGCAGCCAAAAGATGACAGGGATCTCTGGGGCCAACGTCCTGACTTTC,CASSQKMTGISGANVLTF
TRBV5-4,TRBJ1-2,.,.,TGTGCCAGCAGCTTGGGAGGACAGAATAGTCGAGGCTACACCTTC,CASSLGGQNSRGYTF
TRBV5-1,TRBJ2-5,.,.,TGCGCCAGCAGCGAGCTAGGAAGGGGGACCCAGTACTTC,CASSELGRGTQYF
TRBV21-1,TRBJ1-1,.,.,TGCGCCAGCAGCAAAGTAGGGGCGGCTTTCTTT,CASSKVGAAFF
TRBV7-2,TRBJ1-2,TRBD1,.,TGTGCCAGCAGCTTAGGCGGGACAGGGATGAACTATGGCTACACCTTC,CASSLGGTGMNYGYTF
TRBV2,TRBJ1-2,.,.,TGTGCCAGCAGCATTACCAAGACAGGAAACTATGGCTACACCTTC,CASSITKTGNYGYTF
TRBV6-5,TRBJ1-3,.,few,TGTGCCAGCAGTCGGGACAAGTACTCTGGAAACACCATATATTTT,CASSRDKYSGNTIYF
TRBV7-8,TRBJ2-3,.,.,TGTGCCAGCAGCTTAGTAGGACAGAGCACAGATACGCAGTATTTT,CASSLVGQSTDTQYF
TRBV4-1,TRBJ1-3,TRBD1,once,TGCGCCAGCAGCCAAGATTATAACAGGGGGCGATCTGGAAACACCATATATTTT,CASSQDYNRGRSGNTIYF
TRBV7-9,TRBJ2-3,.,once,TGTGCCAGCAGCTTTGGGAACCGCGGGGGCACAGATACGCAGTATTTT,CASSFGNRGGTDTQYF
TRBV6-6,TRBJ1-2,TRBD1,once,TGTGCCAGCAGTTACCGCAGGGGGGACTATGGCTACACCTTC,CASSYRRGDYGYTF
TRBV9,TRBJ2-1,TRBD2,few,TGTGCCAGCAGCCAAACTAGCGGGAGAAAGCAGTTCTTC,CASSQTSGRKQFF
TRBV4-1,TRBJ1-6,TRBD1,.,TGCGCCAGCAGCCGGTTGATGGGACAGGGGGGGAGCTCCTATAATTCACCCCTCCACTTT,CASSRLMGQGGSSYNSPLHF
TRBV10-3,TRBJ1-3,.,.,TGTGCCATCAGTGAGTCGTATAGCTCTGGAAACACCATATATTTT,CAISESYSSGNTIYF
TRBV12-3/TRBV12-4,TRBJ2-1,.,.,TGTGCCAGCACCTTCTCTGGTGGGGCCCACCCCGTCTTC,CASTFSGGAHPVF
TRBV7-9,TRBJ1-2,.,.,TGTGCCAGCAGCTTAGTCCCCAGGGGCTATGGCTACACCTTC,CASSLVPRGYGYTF
TRBV11-3,TRBJ2-2,TRBD2,few,TGTGCCAGCAGCGTAACGGGACTAGCGGGAGGGCCCGGGGAGCTGTTTTTT,CASSVTGLAGGPGELFF
TRBV3-1/TRBV3-2,TRBJ2-4,.,.,TGTGCCAGCAGCCAAGAGGGAAGAGGGAACATTCAGTACTTC,CASSQEGRGNIQYF
TRBV6-2/TRBV6-3,TRBJ1-2,TRBD1,few,TGTGCCAGCAGTTGGGGGACAGCTGTTCGGGGCTACACCTTC,CASSWGTAVRGYTF
TRBV30,TRBJ1-1,.,.,TGTGCCTGGGTTCCTCGTAGTGAAGCTTTCTTT,CAWVPRSEAFF
TRBV14,TRBJ1-2,.,.,TGTGCCAGCAGCAACAGGTTTTATGGCTACACCTTC,CASSNRFYGYTF
TRBV2,TRBJ1-5,TRBD1,.,TGTGCCAGCAGAGCCCCGGGACAGAATTTAGTTCAGCCCCAGCATTTT,CASRAPGQNLVQPQHF
TRBV9,TRBJ1-1,TRBD1,few,TGTGCCAGCAGCCCAAAGGCAGGGGGCGGCACTGAAGCTTTCTTT,CASSPKAGGGTEAFF
TRBV3-1/TRBV3-2,TRBJ2-5,.,.,TGTGCCAGCAGCCTCTGGCCGACCCAGTACTTC,CASSLWPTQYF
TRBV28,TRBJ2-1,TRBD2,once,TGTGCCAGCAGGTGGTCTAGCGGGAGTTGGGGTGAGCAGTTCTTC,CASRWSSGSWGEQFF
TRBV12-3/TRBV12-4,TRBJ1-5,.,few,TGTGCCAGCAACATCCATAACAATCAGCCCCAGCATTTT,CASNIHNNQPQHF
TRBV7-2,TRBJ1-5,.,.,TGTGCCAGCAGCTTACAGGGTCAAGGGAATCAGCCCCAGCATTTT,CASSLQGQGNQPQHF
TRBV25-1,TRBJ2-1,TRBD1,.,TGTGCCAGCAGTGAACCACGGACAGGGTTGAATGAGCAGTTCTTC,CASSEPRTGLNEQFF
TRBV10-3,TRBJ1-2,.,.,TGTGCCATCCTGGCGGGGGCTTATGGCTACACCTTC,CAILAGAYGYTF
TRBV10-3,TRBJ2-1,.,.,TGTGCCATCAGTGAGCAGGGCTACAATGAGCAGTTCTTC,CAISEQGYNEQFF